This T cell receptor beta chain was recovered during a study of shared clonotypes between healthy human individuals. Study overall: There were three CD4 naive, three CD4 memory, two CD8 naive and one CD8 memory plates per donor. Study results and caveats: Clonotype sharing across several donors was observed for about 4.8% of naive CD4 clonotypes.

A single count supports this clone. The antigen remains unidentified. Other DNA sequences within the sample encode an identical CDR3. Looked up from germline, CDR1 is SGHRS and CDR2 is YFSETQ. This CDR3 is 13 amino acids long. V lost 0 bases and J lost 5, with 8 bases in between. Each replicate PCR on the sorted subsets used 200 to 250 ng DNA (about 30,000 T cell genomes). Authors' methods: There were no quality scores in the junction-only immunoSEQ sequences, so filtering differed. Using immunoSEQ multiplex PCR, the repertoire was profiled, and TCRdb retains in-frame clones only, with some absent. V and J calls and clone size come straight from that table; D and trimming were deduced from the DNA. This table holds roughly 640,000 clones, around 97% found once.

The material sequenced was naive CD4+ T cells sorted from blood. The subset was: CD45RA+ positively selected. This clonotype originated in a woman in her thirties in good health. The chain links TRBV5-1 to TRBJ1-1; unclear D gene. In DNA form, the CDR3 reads TGCGCCAGCAGCTTGGTGGGGAGTACTGAAGCTTTCTTT. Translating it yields CASSLVGSTEAFF.